This T cell receptor (beta chain) was recovered during a study of shared T cell receptors in the human thymus. The CDR3 contains 16 residues. The germline V and J ends were trimmed by 2 bases and 2 bases, with 12 bases remaining between them. Germline loops: CDR1 MNHEY, CDR2 SVGAGI. The data were produced by immunoSEQ multiplex PCR, yet TCRdb's version contains in-frame clones alone and is incomplete. The data hold about 730,000 clones, with 80% to 90% observed a single time. The data also belong to a second study, concerning human thymus T cells. That work contributes: Resections removed during corrective heart surgery provided the thymus tissue used. Unrelated individuals had highly overlapping thymic repertoires, as reported in related research.

The source is a girl under two years old with a congenital heart defect. Input material: thymocytes. The V gene is TRBV6-5, the J gene TRBJ2-2; D is possibly TRBD1 (6 bases). CDR3 nucleotides: TGTGCCAGCAGTTACCGACAGGTCCTAAACACCGGGGAGCTGTTTTTT. Its protein is CASSYRQVLNTGELFF.